A selection of T cell receptor beta chains follows, all from one sample in a study of T-cell memory formation after mild COVID-19. TCRdb reanalysed the 5' RACE reads using MiXCR and keeps one entry per CDR3 protein. The sample contains about 250,000 distinct CDR3 sequences, approximately 15% of which appear only once. The specimen was PBMCs or a T cell subset sorted from them (not recorded which). These TCRs come from an adult woman who had mild COVID-19 (a few samples of this study predate the infection). Cell type and time point are not known. Each CDR3 is given with its conserved first and last residue. Fields, in order: V gene, CDR3 length, clone size, D gene, J gene, CDR3 DNA, CDR3 protein. The D gene is left open where the match is weak. Size values are once, few and many counts, or a class for expanded clones, and some rows have none.

>TRBV20-1|14|many|TRBD2|TRBJ2-7
TGCAGTGCTAGAGATACGGGGGGGCCGGGAGAGCAGTACTTC
CSARDTGGPGEQYF
>TRBV24-1|19|NA|TRBD2|TRBJ2-5
TGTGCCACCAGTGACGATGGGACTAGCGGGAGGAGGCGCGAAGAGACCCAGTACTTC
CATSDDGTSGRRREETQYF
>TRBV27|14|few|NA|TRBJ1-3
TGTGCCAGCAGTTTATCATTTACAGGAAACACCATATATTTT
CASSLSFTGNTIYF
>TRBV12-3/TRBV12-4|14|few|NA|TRBJ1-2
TGTGCCAGCAGTTTGGAAAGAAATAACTATGGCTACACCTTC
CASSLERNNYGYTF
>TRBV6-5|15|many|NA|TRBJ1-6
TGTGCCAGCAGTTACTCGGACGGACTAAATTCACCCCTCCACTTT
CASSYSDGLNSPLHF
>TRBV4-3|17|NA|TRBD2|TRBJ2-1
TGCGCCAGCAGCCAGCTACTCCGGACTAGCGCGTACAATGAGCAGTTCTTC
CASSQLLRTSAYNEQFF
>TRBV11-1|15|medium-sized|NA|TRBJ2-6
TGTGCCAGCAGCTTAGGACTCTCTGGGGCCAACGTCCTGACTTTC
CASSLGLSGANVLTF
>TRBV12-3/TRBV12-4|14|NA|NA|TRBJ2-1
TGTGCCAGCAGTTCCCCCCGGAGGTTCAATGAGCAGTTCTTC
CASSSPRRFNEQFF
>TRBV6-5|17|NA|TRBD2|TRBJ2-2
TGTGCCAGCAGAAGGTCCGCCGCGGGGGCGAACACCGGGGAGCTGTTTTTT
CASRRSAAGANTGELFF
>TRBV6-2/TRBV6-3|15|many|NA|TRBJ2-7
TGTGCCAGCAGTTCTTTGACTACCTTTACCTACGAGCAGTACTTC
CASSSLTTFTYEQYF
>TRBV2|14|NA|NA|TRBJ1-2
TGTGCCAGCGGCAGCCTGGGACCTCCTAAAGGCTACACCTTC
CASGSLGPPKGYTF
>TRBV12-3/TRBV12-4|15|few|TRBD2|TRBJ2-1
TGTGCCAGCACCCAGGGACTAGCGGGAATCCATGAGCAGTTCTTC
CASTQGLAGIHEQFF
>TRBV6-2/TRBV6-3|12|many|NA|TRBJ2-7
TGTGCCAGCAGTTACTTCTCCTACGAGCAGTACTTC
CASSYFSYEQYF
>TRBV11-2|15|NA|NA|TRBJ1-1
TGTGCCAGCAGCTTAGATCTGGGAGCTTTAAGGTTAGCTTTCTTT
CASSLDLGALRLAFF
>TRBV2|15|few|TRBD1|TRBJ2-1
TGTGCCAGCAGTGCAGGGGGACAGGGTGGAAGTGAGCAGTTCTTC
CASSAGGQGGSEQFF
>TRBV12-3/TRBV12-4|15|NA|NA|TRBJ2-1
TGTGCCAGCATCAGGGGACTCGGTAATTACAATGAGCAGTTCTTC
CASIRGLGNYNEQFF
>TRBV5-1|12|NA|TRBD2|TRBJ2-1
TGCGCCAGCAGCCTAGCGGGACATCACCCTGTCTTC
CASSLAGHHPVF
>TRBV7-9|21|few|TRBD2|TRBJ2-7
TGTGCCAGCAGCCTAGCGGGGGTAGGAGGTTCCAGGGCACCAACTTTCTACGAGCAGTACTTC
CASSLAGVGGSRAPTFYEQYF
>TRBV5-1|15|NA|TRBD1|TRBJ2-1
TGCGCCAGCAGCTTACTAGGACAGGGGGCGGGCGAGCAGTTCTTC
CASSLLGQGAGEQFF
>TRBV28|16|few|NA|TRBJ1-5
TGTGCCAGCACCCAACGGGGGGCCGGGGACAATCAGCCCCAGCATTTT
CASTQRGAGDNQPQHF
>TRBV2|19|few|TRBD2|TRBJ2-1
TGTGCCAGCAGTTTGGAAGGGGGACTAGCGGGAAGCTCCTACAATGAGCAGTTCTTC
CASSLEGGLAGSSYNEQFF
>TRBV7-9|15|NA|NA|TRBJ1-4
TGTGCCAGCAGCCTACTGACTGGCTTTAATGAAAAACTGTTTTTT
CASSLLTGFNEKLFF
>TRBV7-7|17|NA|TRBD1|TRBJ2-1
TGTGCTAGCAGCCCTAGAACCGGGACAGGTGCCTACAATGAGCAGTTCTTC
CASSPRTGTGAYNEQFF
>TRBV10-3|15|few|TRBD2|TRBJ2-7
TGTGCCATCACCCCGGGTAGCGGGCGTTCCTACGAGCAGTACTTC
CAITPGSGRSYEQYF
>TRBV3-1|16|NA|NA|TRBJ2-3
TGTGCCAGCAGCCAAGATTCCCCAGGCCGCACAGATACGCAGTATTTT
CASSQDSPGRTDTQYF
>TRBV24-1|14|NA|NA|TRBJ2-1
TGTGCCACCAGTGATTTGAGGGGCTACAATGAGCAGTTCTTC
CATSDLRGYNEQFF
>TRBV12-3/TRBV12-4|15|many|TRBD2|TRBJ2-1
TGTGCCAGCAGTCAACTAGCGGATGACTACAATGAGCAGTTCTTC
CASSQLADDYNEQFF
>TRBV5-5|16|NA|TRBD1|TRBJ1-2
TGTGCCAGCAGCTTGCCCCGGGACAGGGCTAACTATGGCTACACCTTC
CASSLPRDRANYGYTF
>TRBV3-1|14|few|NA|TRBJ1-1
TGTGCCAGCAGCCAAGTTAGGGGGAACACTGAAGCTTTCTTT
CASSQVRGNTEAFF
>TRBV12-3/TRBV12-4|13|NA|NA|TRBJ1-3
TGTGCCAGCAGTTTGACAGGTTCGAACACCATATATTTT
CASSLTGSNTIYF
>TRBV7-2|14|NA|NA|TRBJ2-5
TGTGCCAGCAGCGTCAACCGGGGGGCAGAGACCCAGTACTTC
CASSVNRGAETQYF
>TRBV12-3/TRBV12-4|16|many|NA|TRBJ1-6
TGTGCCAGCGGCCACAGGCTATACTCCTATAATTCACCCCTCCACTTT
CASGHRLYSYNSPLHF
>TRBV7-8|15|medium-sized|TRBD1|TRBJ2-7
TGTGCCAGCAGCAACCTGGCGGGACAGGTCTACGAGCAGTACTTC
CASSNLAGQVYEQYF
>TRBV15|14|NA|NA|TRBJ2-7
TGTGCCACCAGCAGAGAACAGAACGGCTACGAGCAGTACTTC
CATSREQNGYEQYF
>TRBV3-1|15|few|NA|TRBJ2-1
TGTGCCAGCAGTTCCCGACTCTCAGGGTATAATGAGCAGTTCTTC
CASSSRLSGYNEQFF
>TRBV7-2|14|few|NA|TRBJ1-2
TGTGCCAGCAGCTTATCCAACTCTAACTATGGCTACACCTTC
CASSLSNSNYGYTF
>TRBV12-3/TRBV12-4|15|few|NA|TRBJ1-2
TGTGCCAGCAGTTTTGTGGCAGGGCCCACCTATGGCTACACCTTC
CASSFVAGPTYGYTF
>TRBV28|15|NA|TRBD1|TRBJ1-1
TGTGCCAGCAGTTTATCCCGACAGGGGAACACTGAAGCTTTCTTT
CASSLSRQGNTEAFF
>TRBV12-3/TRBV12-4|16|NA|NA|TRBJ2-2
TGTGCCAGCAGTTTCGGGGGCCGGTTAAACACCGGGGAGCTGTTTTTT
CASSFGGRLNTGELFF
>TRBV6-5|14|NA|NA|TRBJ2-1
TGTGCCAGCAGTTACGGCGGCCAGGGGAGTGAGCAGTTCTTC
CASSYGGQGSEQFF
>TRBV24-1|17|NA|TRBD2|TRBJ2-2
TGTGCCACCAGTGAATCCGGACTAGCAGCGAACACCGGGGAGCTGTTTTTT
CATSESGLAANTGELFF
>TRBV9|13|few|NA|TRBJ1-1
TGTGCCAGCAGCGTAGGAGAGTCGACTGAAGCTTTCTTT
CASSVGESTEAFF
>TRBV5-5|16|many|NA|TRBJ1-1
TGTGCCAGCAGCGACCTGAGGGGGGACGGGAACACTGAAGCTTTCTTT
CASSDLRGDGNTEAFF
>TRBV6-6|12|NA|NA|TRBJ2-3
TGTGCCAGCAGTCCGATCACAGATACGCAGTATTTT
CASSPITDTQYF
>TRBV6-2/TRBV6-3|14|NA|NA|TRBJ1-1
TGTGCCAGCAGTTACCTGACAGGCAGTACTGAAGCTTTCTTT
CASSYLTGSTEAFF
>TRBV9|14|NA|TRBD1|TRBJ2-7
TGTGCCAGCAGCGCCCCTCCCACAGGGGGCGAGCAGTACTTC
CASSAPPTGGEQYF
>TRBV12-3/TRBV12-4|15|NA|NA|TRBJ1-5
TGTGCCAGCAGTTTCGCTGGGAAGGGCAATCAGCCCCAGCATTTT
CASSFAGKGNQPQHF
>TRBV6-6|17|NA|NA|TRBJ1-3
TGTGCCAGCAGGGGGTCAGCTCTACCCCGCTCTGGAAACACCATATATTTT
CASRGSALPRSGNTIYF
>TRBV7-8|17|NA|TRBD2|TRBJ2-4
TGTGCCAGCAGTTCGCATCTAGCGGGGAAAGCCAAAAACATTCAGTACTTC
CASSSHLAGKAKNIQYF
>TRBV3-1|15|few|NA|TRBJ1-1
TGTGCCAGCAGCCAAACGGGGGCTTTGAACACTGAAGCTTTCTTT
CASSQTGALNTEAFF
>TRBV6-5|15|many|TRBD1|TRBJ2-7
TGTGCCAGCAGTTACACCGGGACAGGGATATACGAGCAGTACTTC
CASSYTGTGIYEQYF